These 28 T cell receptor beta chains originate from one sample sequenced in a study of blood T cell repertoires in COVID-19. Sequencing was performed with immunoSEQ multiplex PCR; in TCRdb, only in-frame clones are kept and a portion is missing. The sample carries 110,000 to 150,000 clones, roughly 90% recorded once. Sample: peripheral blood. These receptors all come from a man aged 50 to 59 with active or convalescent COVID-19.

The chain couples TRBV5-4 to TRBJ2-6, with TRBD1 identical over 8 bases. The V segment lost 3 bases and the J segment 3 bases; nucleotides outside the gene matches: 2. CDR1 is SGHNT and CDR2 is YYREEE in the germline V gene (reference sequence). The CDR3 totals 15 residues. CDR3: CASSWDRFGANVLTF. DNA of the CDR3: TGTGCCAGCAGCTGGGACAGGTTTGGGGCCAACGTCCTGACTTTC.

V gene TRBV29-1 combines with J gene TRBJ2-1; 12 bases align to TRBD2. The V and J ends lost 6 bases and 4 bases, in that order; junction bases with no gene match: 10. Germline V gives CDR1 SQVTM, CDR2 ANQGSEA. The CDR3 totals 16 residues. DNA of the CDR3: TGCAGCGTGCTTACTAGCGGGAGGTACCTGTACAATGAGCAGTTCTTC. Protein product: CSVLTSGRYLYNEQFF.

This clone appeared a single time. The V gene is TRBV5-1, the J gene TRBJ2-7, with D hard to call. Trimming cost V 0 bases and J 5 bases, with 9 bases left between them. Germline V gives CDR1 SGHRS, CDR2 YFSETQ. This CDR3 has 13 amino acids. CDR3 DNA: TGCGCCAGCAGCTTGGGGGTTCGGGACGAGCAGTACTTC. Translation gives CASSLGVRDEQYF.

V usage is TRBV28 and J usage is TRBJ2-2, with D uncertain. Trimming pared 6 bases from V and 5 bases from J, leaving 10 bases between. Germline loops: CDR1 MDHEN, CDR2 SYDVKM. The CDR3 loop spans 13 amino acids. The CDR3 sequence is CASSYLWTGELFF. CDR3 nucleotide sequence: TGTGCCAGCAGCTACCTTTGGACCGGGGAGCTGTTTTTT.

This chain's CDR3 is CASSFQLPDTQYF. The CDR3 DNA sequence: TGTGCCAGCAGTTTCCAGTTGCCGGATACGCAGTATTTT. The chain joins TRBV12-3 or TRBV12-4 to TRBJ2-3; unclear D gene. The CDR3 has 13 amino acids. Between the trimmed V and J ends, which lost 3 bases and 6 bases, there was a span of 10 bases.

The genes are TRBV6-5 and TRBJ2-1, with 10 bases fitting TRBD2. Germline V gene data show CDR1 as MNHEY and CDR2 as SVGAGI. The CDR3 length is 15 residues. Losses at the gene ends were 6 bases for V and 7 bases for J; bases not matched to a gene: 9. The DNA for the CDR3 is TGTGCCAGCAGCTACGGTAGGACTAGCGGTAATGAGCAGTTCTTC. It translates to CASSYGRTSGNEQFF.

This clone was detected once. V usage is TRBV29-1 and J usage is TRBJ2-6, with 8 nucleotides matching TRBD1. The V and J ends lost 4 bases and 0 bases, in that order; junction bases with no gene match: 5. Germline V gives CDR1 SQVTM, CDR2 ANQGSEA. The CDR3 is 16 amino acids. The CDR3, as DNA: TGCAGCGTTGTGTCGGGACAGGTCTCTGGGGCCAACGTCCTGACTTTC. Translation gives CSVVSGQVSGANVLTF.

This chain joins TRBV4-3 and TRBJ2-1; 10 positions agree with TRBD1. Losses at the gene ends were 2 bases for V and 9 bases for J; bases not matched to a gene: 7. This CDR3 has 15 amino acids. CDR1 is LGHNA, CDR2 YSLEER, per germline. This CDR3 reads CASSQFVTGGREQFF. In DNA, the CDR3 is TGCGCCAGCAGCCAATTTGTGACAGGGGGCCGTGAGCAGTTCTTC.

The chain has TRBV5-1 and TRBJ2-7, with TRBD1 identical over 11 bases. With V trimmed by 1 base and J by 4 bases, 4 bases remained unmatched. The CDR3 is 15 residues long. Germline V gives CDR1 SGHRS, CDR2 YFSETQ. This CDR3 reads CASSLRTGGIYEQYF. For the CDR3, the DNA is TGCGCCAGCAGCTTGCGGACAGGGGGCATTTACGAGCAGTACTTC. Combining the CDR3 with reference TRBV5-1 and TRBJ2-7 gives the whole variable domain KAGVTQTPRYLIKTRGQQVTLSCSPISGHRSVSWYQQTPGQGLQFLFEYFSETQRNKGNFPGRFSGRQFSNSRSEMNVSTLELGDSALYLCASSLRTGGIYEQYFGPGTRLTVT.

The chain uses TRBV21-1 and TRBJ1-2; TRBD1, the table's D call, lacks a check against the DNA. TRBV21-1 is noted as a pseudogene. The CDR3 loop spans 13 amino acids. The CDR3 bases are TGTGCCAGCAGCAAAGTGGCAGGGGCACTCTACACCTTC. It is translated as CASSKVAGALYTF.

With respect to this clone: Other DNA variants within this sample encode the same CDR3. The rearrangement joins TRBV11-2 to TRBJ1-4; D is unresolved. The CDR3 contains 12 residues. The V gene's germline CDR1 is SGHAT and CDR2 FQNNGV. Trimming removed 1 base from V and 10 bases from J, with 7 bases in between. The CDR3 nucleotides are TGTGCCAGCAGCTTAGCGGGTGGAAAACTGTTTTTT. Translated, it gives CASSLAGGKLFF.

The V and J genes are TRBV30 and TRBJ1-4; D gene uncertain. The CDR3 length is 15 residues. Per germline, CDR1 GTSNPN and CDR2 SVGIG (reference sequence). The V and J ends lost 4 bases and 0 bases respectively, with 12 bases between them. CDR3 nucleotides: TGTGCCTGGAAGTCTGACTTTGCAACTAATGAAAAACTGTTTTTT. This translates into CAWKSDFATNEKLFF. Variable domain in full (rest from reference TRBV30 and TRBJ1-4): SQTIHQWPATLVQPVGSPLSLECTVEGTSNPNLYWYRQAAGRGLQLLFYSVGIGQISSEVPQNLSASRPQDRQFILSSKKLLLSDSGFYLCAWKSDFATNEKLFFGSGTQLSVL.

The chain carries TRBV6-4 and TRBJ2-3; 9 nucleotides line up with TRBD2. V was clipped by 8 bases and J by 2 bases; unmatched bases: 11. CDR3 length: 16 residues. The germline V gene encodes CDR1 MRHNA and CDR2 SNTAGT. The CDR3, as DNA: TGTGCCAGCCTTTTAAAGACTAGCGGACACACAGATACGCAGTATTTT. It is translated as CASLLKTSGHTDTQYF.

CDR3 coding DNA: TGTGCCAGCAGCCAAGTCCAGACTAGCGGTCTCACCGGGGAGCTGTTTTTT. This translates into CASSQVQTSGLTGELFF. The chain has TRBV3-1 (or the pseudogene TRBV3-2) and TRBJ2-2; 9 bases agree with TRBD2. The V segment lost 1 base and the J segment 4 bases; nucleotides outside the gene matches: 7. The CDR3 length is 17 residues. Germline V gene sequence: CDR1 LGHDT, CDR2 YNNKEL (reference sequence).

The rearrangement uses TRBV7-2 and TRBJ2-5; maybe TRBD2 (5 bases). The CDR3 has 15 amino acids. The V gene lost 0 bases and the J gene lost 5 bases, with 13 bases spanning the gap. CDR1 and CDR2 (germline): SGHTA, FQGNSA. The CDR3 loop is CASSLARAAGETQYF. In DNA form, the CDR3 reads TGTGCCAGCAGCTTAGCGCGGGCCGCCGGTGAGACCCAGTACTTC.

The CDR3 coding sequence is TGTGCCAGCAGTCCGGATAGCGGGAGGTTAACAGATACGCAGTATTTT. Translation gives CASSPDSGRLTDTQYF. The chain joins TRBV5-4 to TRBJ2-3, with 10 bases lining up with TRBD2. V lost 5 bases to trimming and J lost 3 bases; unmatched junction nucleotides: 9. From germline, CDR1 is SGHNT and CDR2 YYREEE (reference sequence). The CDR3 is made up of 16 amino acids.

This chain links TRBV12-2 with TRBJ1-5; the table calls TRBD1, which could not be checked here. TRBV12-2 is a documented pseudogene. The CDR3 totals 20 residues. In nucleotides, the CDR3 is TGTGCAAGTCGCTTAGTCTATAGGGACAGGGGTGAGGTGGGCAATCAGCCCCAGCATTTT. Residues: CASRLVYRDRGEVGNQPQHF.

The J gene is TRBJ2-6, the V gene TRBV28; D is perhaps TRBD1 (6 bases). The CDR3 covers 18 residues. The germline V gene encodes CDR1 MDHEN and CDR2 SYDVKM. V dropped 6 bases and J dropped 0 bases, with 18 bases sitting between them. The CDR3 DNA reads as TGTGCCAGCAGAGGGAACCCCGGGACACTCTCTGGGGCCAACGTCCTGACTTTC. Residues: CASRGNPGTLSGANVLTF.

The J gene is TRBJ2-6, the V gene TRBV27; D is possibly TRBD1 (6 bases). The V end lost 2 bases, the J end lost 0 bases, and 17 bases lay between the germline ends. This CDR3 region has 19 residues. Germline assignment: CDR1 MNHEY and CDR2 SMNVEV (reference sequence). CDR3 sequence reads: CASSLAPQGQRSGANVLTF. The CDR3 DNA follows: TGTGCCAGCAGTTTAGCACCTCAGGGGCAACGCTCTGGGGCCAACGTCCTGACTTTC.

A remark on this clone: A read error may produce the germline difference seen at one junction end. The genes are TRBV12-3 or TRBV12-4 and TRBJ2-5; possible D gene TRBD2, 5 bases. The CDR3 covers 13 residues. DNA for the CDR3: TGTGCCAGCAGTTTAGGGTTCGGGGTCCGGGAAAACTTC. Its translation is CASSLGFGVRENF.

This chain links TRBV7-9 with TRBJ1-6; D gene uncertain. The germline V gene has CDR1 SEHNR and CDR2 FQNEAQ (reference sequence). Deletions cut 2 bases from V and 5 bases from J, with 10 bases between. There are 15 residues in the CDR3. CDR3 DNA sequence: TGTGCCAGCAGCTTAATGGCCGGAGATAATTCACCCCTCCACTTT. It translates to CASSLMAGDNSPLHF.

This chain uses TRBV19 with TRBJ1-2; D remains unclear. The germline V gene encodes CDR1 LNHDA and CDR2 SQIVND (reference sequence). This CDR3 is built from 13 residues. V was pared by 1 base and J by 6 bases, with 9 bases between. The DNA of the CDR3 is TGTGCCAGTAGTATAGGCAGAGGAGATGGCTACACCTTC. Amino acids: CASSIGRGDGYTF. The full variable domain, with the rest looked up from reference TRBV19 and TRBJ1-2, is DGGITQSPKYLFRKEGQNVTLSCEQNLNHDAMYWYRQDPGQGLRLIYYSQIVNDFQKGDIAEGYSVSREKKESFPLTVTSAQKNPTAFYLCASSIGRGDGYTFGSGTRLTVV.

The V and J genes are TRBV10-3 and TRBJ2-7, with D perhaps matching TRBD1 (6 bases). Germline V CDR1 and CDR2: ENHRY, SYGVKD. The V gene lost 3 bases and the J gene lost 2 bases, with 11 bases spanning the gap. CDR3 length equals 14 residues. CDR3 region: CAISDLQGAYEQYF. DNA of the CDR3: TGTGCCATCAGTGATTTACAGGGTGCCTACGAGCAGTACTTC.

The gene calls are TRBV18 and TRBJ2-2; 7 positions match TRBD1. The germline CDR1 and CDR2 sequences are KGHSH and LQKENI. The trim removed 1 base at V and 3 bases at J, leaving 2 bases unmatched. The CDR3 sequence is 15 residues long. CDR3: CASSPRQGYTGELFF. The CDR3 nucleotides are TGTGCCAGCTCACCACGACAGGGATACACCGGGGAGCTGTTTTTT.

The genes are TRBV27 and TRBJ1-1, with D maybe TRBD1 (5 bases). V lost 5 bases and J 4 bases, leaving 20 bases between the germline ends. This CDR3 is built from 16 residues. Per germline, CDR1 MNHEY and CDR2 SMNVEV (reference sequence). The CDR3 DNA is TGTGCCAGCAGTCACCTCCTCACGGGGGGGGGCACTGAAGCTTTCTTT. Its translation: CASSHLLTGGGTEAFF.

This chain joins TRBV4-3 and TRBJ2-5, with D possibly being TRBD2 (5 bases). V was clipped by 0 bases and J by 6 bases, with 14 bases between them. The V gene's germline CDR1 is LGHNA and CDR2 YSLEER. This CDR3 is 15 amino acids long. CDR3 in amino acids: CASSQEIVARQTQYF. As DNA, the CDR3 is TGCGCCAGCAGCCAAGAGATTGTAGCGCGGCAGACCCAGTACTTC.

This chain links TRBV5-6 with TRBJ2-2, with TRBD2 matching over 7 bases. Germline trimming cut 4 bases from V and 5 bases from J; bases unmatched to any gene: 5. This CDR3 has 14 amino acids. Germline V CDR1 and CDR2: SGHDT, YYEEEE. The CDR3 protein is CASSGRGRTGELFF. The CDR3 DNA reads TGTGCCAGCAGCGGGAGGGGCCGGACCGGGGAGCTGTTTTTT.

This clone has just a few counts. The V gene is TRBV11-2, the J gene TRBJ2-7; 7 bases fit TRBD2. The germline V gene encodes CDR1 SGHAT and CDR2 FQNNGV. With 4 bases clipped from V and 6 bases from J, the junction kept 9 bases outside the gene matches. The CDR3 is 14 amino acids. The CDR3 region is CASSWGPTGGEQYF. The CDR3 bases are TGTGCCAGCAGCTGGGGTCCGACGGGGGGCGAGCAGTACTTC.